The present T cell receptor beta chain was sequenced within a study of T cells in Graves' hyperthyroidism and ophthalmopathy. The TCR beta CDR3 regions underwent amplification using RNA transcripts as the source. First-round RT-PCR of the TCR CDR3 relied on the HTBI primer set. One entry per CDR3 protein results from TCRdb running MiXCR on the multiplex PCR reads. The table shows hundreds of thousands of distinct CDR3 sequences, with approximately 23% occurring only once. This clonotype appeared many times. The junction had 14 bases not matched to a gene; V was cut back by 4 bases and J by 5 bases. The CDR3 loop spans 17 amino acids. The germline gives CDR1 SGHTA, CDR2 FQGNSA.

This receptor was taken from a woman between 35 and 50 years old with Graves' ophthalmopathy. The sample was blood. J is TRBJ2-7 and V is TRBV7-2; 10 bases map to TRBD2. CDR3 coding DNA: TGTGCCAGCAGCTCCCCGGGGGAAGCGGGAGGGCCCAACGAGCAGTACTTC. It specifies CASSSPGEAGGPNEQYF.